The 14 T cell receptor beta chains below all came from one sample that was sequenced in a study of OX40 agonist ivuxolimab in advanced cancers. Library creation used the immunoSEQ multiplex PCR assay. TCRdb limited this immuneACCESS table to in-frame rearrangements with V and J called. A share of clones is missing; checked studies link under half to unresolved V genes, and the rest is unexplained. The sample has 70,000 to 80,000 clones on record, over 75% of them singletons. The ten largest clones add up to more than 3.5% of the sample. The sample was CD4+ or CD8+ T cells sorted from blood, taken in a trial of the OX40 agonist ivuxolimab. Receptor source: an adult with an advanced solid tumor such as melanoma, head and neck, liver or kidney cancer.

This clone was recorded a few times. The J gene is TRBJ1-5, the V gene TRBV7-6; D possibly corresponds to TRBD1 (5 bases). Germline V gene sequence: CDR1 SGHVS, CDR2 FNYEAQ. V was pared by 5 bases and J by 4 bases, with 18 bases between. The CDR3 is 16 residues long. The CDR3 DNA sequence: TGTGCCAGCAGCCCCCGGGGTCGGGGGAGTAATCAGCCCCAGCATTTT. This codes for CASSPRGRGSNQPQHF.

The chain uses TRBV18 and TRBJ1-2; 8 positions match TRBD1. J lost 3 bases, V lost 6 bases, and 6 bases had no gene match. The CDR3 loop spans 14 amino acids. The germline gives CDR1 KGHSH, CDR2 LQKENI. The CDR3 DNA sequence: TGTGCCAGCTCTATCAGGGGGCTCGACTATGGCTACACCTTC. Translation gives CASSIRGLDYGYTF. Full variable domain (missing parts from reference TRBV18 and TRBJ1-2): NAGVMQNPRHLVRRRGQEARLRCSPMKGHSHVYWYRQLPEEGLKFMVYLQKENIIDESGMPKERFSAEFPKEGPSILRIQQVVRGDSAAYFCASSIRGLDYGYTFGSGTRLTVV.

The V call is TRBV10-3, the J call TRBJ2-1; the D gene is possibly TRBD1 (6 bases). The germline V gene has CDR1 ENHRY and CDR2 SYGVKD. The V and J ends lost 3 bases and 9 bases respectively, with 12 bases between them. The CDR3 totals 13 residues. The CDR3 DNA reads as TGTGCCATCAGTGAAGAAACAGGGAGTGAGCAGTTCTTC. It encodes CAISEETGSEQFF.

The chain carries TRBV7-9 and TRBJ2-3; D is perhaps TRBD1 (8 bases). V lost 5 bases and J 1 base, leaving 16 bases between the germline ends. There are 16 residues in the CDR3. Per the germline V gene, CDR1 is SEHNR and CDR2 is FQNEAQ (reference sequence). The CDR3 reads CASSPGGGGGTDTQYF. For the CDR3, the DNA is TGTGCCAGCAGCCCAGGGGGCGGGGGCGGCACAGATACGCAGTATTTT.

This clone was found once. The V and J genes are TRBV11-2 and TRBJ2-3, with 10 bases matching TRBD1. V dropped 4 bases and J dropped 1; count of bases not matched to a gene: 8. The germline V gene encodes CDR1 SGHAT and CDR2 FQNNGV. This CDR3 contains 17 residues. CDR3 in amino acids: CASSSRDRGRGTDTQYF. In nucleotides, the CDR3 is TGTGCCAGCAGCTCAAGGGACAGGGGACGTGGCACAGATACGCAGTATTTT.

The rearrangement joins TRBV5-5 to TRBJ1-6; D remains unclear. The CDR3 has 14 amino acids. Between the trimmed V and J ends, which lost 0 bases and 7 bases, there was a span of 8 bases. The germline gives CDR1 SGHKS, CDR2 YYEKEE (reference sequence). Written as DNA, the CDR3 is TGTGCCAGCAGCTTGGAGCTGGGAAATTCACCCCTCCACTTT. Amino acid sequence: CASSLELGNSPLHF. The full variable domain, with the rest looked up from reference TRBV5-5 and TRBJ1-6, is DAGVTQSPTHLIKTRGQQVTLRCSPISGHKSVSWYQQVLGQGPQFIFQYYEKEERGRGNFPDRFSARQFPNYSSELNVNALLLGDSALYLCASSLELGNSPLHFGNGTRLTVT.

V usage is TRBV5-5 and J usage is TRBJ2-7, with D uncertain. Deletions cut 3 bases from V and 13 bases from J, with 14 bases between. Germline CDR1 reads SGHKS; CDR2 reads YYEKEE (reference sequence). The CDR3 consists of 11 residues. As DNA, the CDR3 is TGTGCCAGCAGCTCGGACGTATCACTATACTTC. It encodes CASSSDVSLYF. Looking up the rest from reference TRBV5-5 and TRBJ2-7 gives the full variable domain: DAGVTQSPTHLIKTRGQQVTLRCSPISGHKSVSWYQQVLGQGPQFIFQYYEKEERGRGNFPDRFSARQFPNYSSELNVNALLLGDSALYLCASSSDVSLYFGPGTRLTVT.

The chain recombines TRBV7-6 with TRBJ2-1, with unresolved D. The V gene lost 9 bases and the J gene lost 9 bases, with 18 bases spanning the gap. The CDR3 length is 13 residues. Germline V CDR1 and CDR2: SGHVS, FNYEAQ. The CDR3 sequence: CASKPPARAEQFF. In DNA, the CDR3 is TGTGCCAGTAAGCCCCCCGCGCGAGCTGAGCAGTTCTTC. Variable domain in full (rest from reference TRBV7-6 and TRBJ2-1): GAGVSQSPRYKVTKRGQDVALRCDPISGHVSLYWYRQALGQGPEFLTYFNYEAQQDKSGLPNDRFSAERPEGSISTLTIQRTEQRDSAMYRCASKPPARAEQFFGPGTRLTVL.

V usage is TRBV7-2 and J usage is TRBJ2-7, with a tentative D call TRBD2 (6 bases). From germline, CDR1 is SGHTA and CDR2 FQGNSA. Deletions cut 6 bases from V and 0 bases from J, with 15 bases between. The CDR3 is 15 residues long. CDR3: CASSPRGASSYEQYF. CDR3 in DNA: TGTGCCAGCAGTCCACGCGGGGCGAGCTCCTACGAGCAGTACTTC.

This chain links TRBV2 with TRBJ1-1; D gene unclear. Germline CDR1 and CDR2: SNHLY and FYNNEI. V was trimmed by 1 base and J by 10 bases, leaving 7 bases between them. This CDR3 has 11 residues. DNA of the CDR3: TGTGCCAGCAGTGAAGTCGGGGTAGCTTTCTTT. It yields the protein CASSEVGVAFF.

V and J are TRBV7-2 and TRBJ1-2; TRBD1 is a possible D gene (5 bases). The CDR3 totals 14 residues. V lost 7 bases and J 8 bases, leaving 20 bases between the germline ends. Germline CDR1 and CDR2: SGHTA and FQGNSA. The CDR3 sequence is CASNSNQGIGGYTF. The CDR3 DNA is TGTGCCAGCAATTCAAACCAGGGAATAGGAGGCTACACCTTC.

CDR3 sequence: CASSVSGTSGSYEQYF. The CDR3 DNA reads as TGTGCCAGCAGCGTGTCCGGGACTAGCGGCTCCTACGAGCAGTACTTC. The chain combines TRBV5-4 with TRBJ2-7, with TRBD2 matching 11 bases. The CDR3 extends over 16 amino acids. V shed 4 bases, J shed 0 bases, and the junction held 6 bases outside the gene matches. The germline V gene has CDR1 SGHNT and CDR2 YYREEE (reference sequence).

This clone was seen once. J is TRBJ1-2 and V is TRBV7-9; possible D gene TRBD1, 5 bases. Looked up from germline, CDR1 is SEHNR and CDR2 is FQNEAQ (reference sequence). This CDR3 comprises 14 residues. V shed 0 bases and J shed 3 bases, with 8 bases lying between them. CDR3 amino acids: CASSLAGVYYGYTF. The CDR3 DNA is TGTGCCAGCAGCTTAGCAGGGGTATACTATGGCTACACCTTC. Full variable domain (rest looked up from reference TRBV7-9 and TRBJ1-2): DTGVSQNPRHKITKRGQNVTFRCDPISEHNRLYWYRQTLGQGPEFLTYFQNEAQLEKSRLLSDRFSAERPKGSFSTLEIQRTEQGDSAMYLCASSLAGVYYGYTFGSGTRLTVV.

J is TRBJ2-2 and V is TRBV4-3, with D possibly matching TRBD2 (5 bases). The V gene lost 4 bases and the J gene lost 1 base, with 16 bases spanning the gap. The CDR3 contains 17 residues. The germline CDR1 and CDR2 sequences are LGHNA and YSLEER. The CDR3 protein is CASSPQVVGLNTGELFF. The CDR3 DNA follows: TGCGCCAGCAGCCCCCAAGTCGTAGGACTGAACACCGGGGAGCTGTTTTTT.